The TCR beta chain described here comes from a study of CD8+CD57+ T cells in acquired aplastic anemia. Study overall: Sorted CD4+ plus CD8+ cells gave DNA averaging 3.2 ug.

It was genomic DNA that served as the template for profiling TCR beta VDJ and CDR3. TCRdb used MiXCR to reprocess the reads, holding one entry per CDR3 protein. The sample lists hundreds of thousands of distinct CDR3 sequences; under 80% were seen once. Germline V gene data show CDR1 as DFQATT and CDR2 as SNEGSKA (reference sequence). The CDR3 is 11 amino acids long, termini counted. Findings and limits, study-wide: There were roughly 30 CD8+ CDR3 sequences that occurred in both patients and controls.

To note about this clonotype: Antigen unknown. The conserved phenylalanine or tryptophan is not found at the CDR3 terminus, so this likely reflects a read error. The DNA is omitted, as the CDR3 cannot be located on it reliably, and the CDR3 follows TCRdb's listing.

The specimen was sorted CD4+, CD8+, or CD8+CD57+ T cells (not recorded which) from PBMCs. The chain carries TRBV20-1 and TRBJ2-7. This receptor was obtained from a human donor in good health, serving as a control. The CDR3 sequence: CSAREGLQISL.